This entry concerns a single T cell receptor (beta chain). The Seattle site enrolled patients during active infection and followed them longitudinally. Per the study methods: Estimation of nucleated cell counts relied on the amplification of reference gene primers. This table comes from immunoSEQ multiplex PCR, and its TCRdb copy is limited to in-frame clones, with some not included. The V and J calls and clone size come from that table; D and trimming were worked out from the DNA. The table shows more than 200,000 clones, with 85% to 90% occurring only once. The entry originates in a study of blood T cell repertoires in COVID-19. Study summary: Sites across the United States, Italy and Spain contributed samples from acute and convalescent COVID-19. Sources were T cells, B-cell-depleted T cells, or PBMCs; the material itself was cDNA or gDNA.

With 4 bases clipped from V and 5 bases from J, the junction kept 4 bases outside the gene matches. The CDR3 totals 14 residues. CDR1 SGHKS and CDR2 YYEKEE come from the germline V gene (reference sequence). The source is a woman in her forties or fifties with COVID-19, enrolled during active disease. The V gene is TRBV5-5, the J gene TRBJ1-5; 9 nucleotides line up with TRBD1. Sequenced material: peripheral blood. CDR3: CASSRTGADQPQHF. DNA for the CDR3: TGTGCCAGCAGCCGGACAGGGGCGGATCAGCCCCAGCATTTT.